The 12 T cell receptor beta chains below were found in one sample sequenced in a study of T cells after posttransplantation cyclophosphamide. The table came from immunoSEQ multiplex PCR; TCRdb's copy has only in-frame clones and leaves some out. This sample yields roughly 42,000 clones, of which about nine tenths are seen a single time; 2% to 2.5% belongs to the top ten. Busulfan-fludarabine conditioning, marrow transplant, and cyclophosphamide on days +3 and +4 were administered. Sequencing used PBMCs, obtained around 60 days after allogeneic stem cell transplant with posttransplant cyclophosphamide. These receptors were collected from a male patient aged 55 to 69 who received an allogeneic stem cell transplant from a related donor and was CMV-positive. Part of the T cells may come from the graft donor.

This chain joins TRBV27 and TRBJ1-2; a weak D match, TRBD1 (5 bases). V was shortened by 1 base and J by 3 bases, with 15 bases between the two germline ends. Germline CDR1 MNHEY, CDR2 SMNVEV (reference sequence). This CDR3 comprises 16 residues. The CDR3 protein is CASSLLGGARDYGYTF. As DNA, the CDR3 is TGTGCCAGCAGTTTATTGGGAGGGGCGAGGGACTATGGCTACACCTTC.

The chain links TRBV7-8 to TRBJ2-1; D gene unclear. The V gene's germline CDR1 is SGHVS and CDR2 FQNEAQ. This CDR3 has 12 amino acids. Deletions cut 5 bases from V and 8 bases from J, with 10 bases between. CDR3 nucleotides: TGTGCCAGCAGCCCGCGAGAATATGAGCAGTTCTTC. Translation: CASSPREYEQFF.

CDR3 residues: CASSEDRAGPDGYTF. The CDR3 DNA is TGTGCCAGCAGTGAAGACAGGGCAGGGCCAGATGGCTACACCTTC. The chain recombines TRBV2 with TRBJ1-2; possibly TRBD1 for D (6 bases). V shed 1 base and J shed 6 bases, with 15 bases lying between them. The CDR3 loop spans 15 amino acids. The germline gives CDR1 SNHLY, CDR2 FYNNEI.

The V call is TRBV18, the J call TRBJ2-1, with 7 bases identical to TRBD2. V trimming: 3 bases; J trimming: 3 bases; junction bases outside the gene matches: 5. CDR3 length equals 15 residues. Per the germline V gene, CDR1 is KGHSH and CDR2 is LQKENI. The CDR3 region is CASSPLERGYNEQFF. The CDR3 DNA follows: TGTGCCAGCTCACCCTTGGAGCGGGGCTACAATGAGCAGTTCTTC.

This chain connects TRBV2 to TRBJ1-2; unclear D gene. There are 14 residues in the CDR3. V gave up 4 bases and J gave up 1 base, with 10 bases separating them. CDR1 SNHLY and CDR2 FYNNEI come from the germline V gene. CDR3 nucleotides: TGTGCCAGCAGTGCCTCTGCAGTTAACTATGGCTACACCTTC. Protein sequence: CASSASAVNYGYTF.

This rearrangement joins TRBV6-5 to TRBJ1-2, with D perhaps TRBD1 (5 bases). The germline V gene has CDR1 MNHEY and CDR2 SVGAGI. With 2 bases removed from V and 6 bases from J, the gap between germline ends came to 10 bases. This CDR3 contains 13 residues. CDR3 amino acids: CASSYGGGDGYTF. Written as DNA, the CDR3 is TGTGCCAGCAGTTACGGCGGGGGTGATGGCTACACCTTC.

The chain is built from TRBV5-1 and TRBJ2-7; 10 bases agree with TRBD1. Trimming took 5 bases from V and 2 from J; bases not matched to a gene: 10. The germline V gene has CDR1 SGHRS and CDR2 YFSETQ. The CDR3 is 16 amino acids. The CDR3 protein is CASRGTGAGKAYEQYF. CDR3 nucleotides: TGCGCCAGCAGGGGGACAGGGGCGGGGAAAGCCTACGAGCAGTACTTC.

This sequence joins TRBV7-9 and TRBJ1-2; tentative D call: TRBD1 (5 bases). With 1 base removed from V and 6 bases from J, the gap between germline ends came to 9 bases. CDR3 size: 13 residues. Germline values: CDR1 SEHNR, CDR2 FQNEAQ (reference sequence). The CDR3: CASSLGGVDGYTF. CDR3 coding DNA: TGTGCCAGCAGCTTAGGGGGGGTAGATGGCTACACCTTC. The full variable domain, rest sourced from reference TRBV7-9 and TRBJ1-2, is DTGVSQNPRHKITKRGQNVTFRCDPISEHNRLYWYRQTLGQGPEFLTYFQNEAQLEKSRLLSDRFSAERPKGSFSTLEIQRTEQGDSAMYLCASSLGGVDGYTFGSGTRLTVV.

The chain uses TRBV6-1 and TRBJ1-2, with D perhaps matching TRBD1 (5 bases). This CDR3 has 15 amino acids. The V gene's germline CDR1 is MNHNS and CDR2 SASEGT. Trimming removed 6 bases from V and 4 bases from J, with 18 bases in between. CDR3 nucleotides: TGTGCCAGCAGCCACTTCCCTCAGGGCTCCTATGGCTACACCTTC. This translates into CASSHFPQGSYGYTF.

The J gene is TRBJ2-1, the V gene TRBV4-1; D remains ambiguous. The germline V and J ends were trimmed by 8 bases and 16 bases, with 18 bases remaining between them. Germline loops: CDR1 MGHRA, CDR2 YSYEKL. CDR3 length equals 11 residues. DNA for the CDR3: TGCGCCAGCCAAGCGCATCTGGTGCAATTCTTC. It encodes CASQAHLVQFF.

The chain recombines TRBV5-1 with TRBJ1-1, with unresolved D. Per germline, CDR1 SGHRS and CDR2 YFSETQ. The CDR3 runs to 14 residues. Trimming took off 0 bases at V and 7 bases at J, with 13 bases between the two ends. This CDR3 is CASSLGGANFEAFF. The CDR3 DNA follows: TGCGCCAGCAGCTTGGGTGGTGCGAACTTTGAAGCTTTCTTT. The full variable domain, in which reference TRBV5-1 and TRBJ1-1 provide the parts outside the CDR3, is KAGVTQTPRYLIKTRGQQVTLSCSPISGHRSVSWYQQTPGQGLQFLFEYFSETQRNKGNFPGRFSGRQFSNSRSEMNVSTLELGDSALYLCASSLGGANFEAFFGQGTRLTVV.

The chain carries TRBV6-5 and TRBJ1-6, with a possible D match to TRBD1 (6 bases). V lost 6 bases to trimming and J lost 9 bases, with 12 bases between them. CDR1 is MNHEY, CDR2 SVGAGI, per germline. The CDR3 runs 13 residues. CDR3 sequence: CASRGGLSSPLHF. In DNA, the CDR3 is TGTGCCAGCAGGGGGGGGCTAAGTTCACCCCTCCACTTT.